Given below is one T cell receptor (beta chain) in context. Its antigen is undetermined. The sample comes from a study of PD-L1 blockade in urothelial cancer. Study details: About 90% of the roughly 29 patients were men who had bladder-origin urothelial cancer. Individuals in the cohort had been given 0 to 3 earlier chemotherapy regimens. Blood analysis occurred 3 weeks (second dose) and 6 weeks after treatment start. Study observations and caveats: Tumor-associated clones in the blood of durable-benefit patients grew more at 3 weeks.

This CDR3 spans 15 amino acids. Germline values: CDR1 SGHDN, CDR2 FVKESK. Trimming pared 4 bases from V and 1 base from J, leaving 11 bases between. Time point given: pretreatment peripheral blood. The protocol was immunoSEQ multiplex PCR, while the TCRdb copy is restricted to in-frame clones and leaves out a portion. The data show fewer than 75,000 clones, 90% seen once. The specimen was PBMCs, collected around atezolizumab (anti-PD-L1) treatment. The chain employs TRBV14 and TRBJ2-1, with a tentative D call TRBD2 (5 bases). The clonotype was recovered from a man in his 70s with urothelial cancer. Here the CDR3 reads CASSPTGGSYNEQFF. The CDR3 DNA sequence: TGTGCCAGCAGCCCCACTGGCGGGTCCTACAATGAGCAGTTCTTC.